The 21 T cell receptor beta chains below all came from one sample that was sequenced in a study of cytomegalovirus exposure and HLA in healthy donors. Vbeta (60) and Jbeta (13) primers were used in the PCR. Generated by immunoSEQ multiplex PCR, the TCRdb table keeps only in-frame clones and is missing some. Here the sample spans some 89,000 clones, 85% being singletons. The material sequenced was PBMCs. The origin of the receptors is a man in his forties in good health and CMV-seropositive.

V and J are TRBV15 and TRBJ1-3; D unclear. Trimming left V 3 bases short and J 8 bases short, with 11 bases between. There are 13 residues in the CDR3. From germline, CDR1 is LNHNV and CDR2 YYDKDF (reference sequence). The CDR3 region has the DNA TGTGCCACCAGCAGGCCCCCCGGAGACACCATATATTTT. Residues: CATSRPPGDTIYF.

The V and J genes are TRBV14 and TRBJ2-7; perhaps TRBD2 as D (7 bases). The CDR3 is made up of 17 amino acids. The ends were cut back, 0 bases at V and 2 bases at J, with 17 bases in the middle. Germline CDR1 is SGHDN and CDR2 is FVKESK. CDR3 sequence: CASSQEVGGPLPYEQYF. DNA for the CDR3: TGTGCCAGCAGCCAAGAGGTCGGGGGGCCCCTTCCCTACGAGCAGTACTTC.

The rearrangement joins TRBV10-3 to TRBJ2-5; 11 bases match TRBD2. CDR3 length: 14 residues. Germline CDR1 reads ENHRY; CDR2 reads SYGVKD. V dropped 8 bases and J dropped 6; count of bases not matched to a gene: 8. Written as DNA, the CDR3 is TGTGCCATCTCCCCTAGCGGGGGGTCGAAGACCCAGTACTTC. Its translation is CAISPSGGSKTQYF.

This rearrangement joins TRBV10-3 to TRBJ1-5, with 9 nucleotides matching TRBD1. The trim removed 3 bases at V and 5 bases at J, leaving 5 bases unmatched. The CDR3 totals 15 residues. The germline gives CDR1 ENHRY, CDR2 SYGVKD. The CDR3 DNA is TGTGCCATCAGTGAAGGGGGACAGGGTTATCAGCCCCAGCATTTT. Translating it yields CAISEGGQGYQPQHF.

CDR3 residues: CASSELAGGRQPQHF. CDR3 nucleotides: TGTGCCAGCAGTGAATTGGCGGGGGGCAGGCAGCCCCAGCATTTT. V and J are TRBV2 and TRBJ1-5; maybe TRBD1 (6 bases). The ends were cut back, 2 bases at V and 7 bases at J, with 15 bases in the middle. The CDR3 sequence is 15 residues long. The germline V gene has CDR1 SNHLY and CDR2 FYNNEI.

Comments on this clone: Germline is not matched at one junction end, which may reflect a read error. The gene calls are TRBV5-3 and TRBJ2-4; 9 bases match TRBD2. TRBV5-3 is designated an ORF whose function remains uncertain. This CDR3 is 14 amino acids long. CDR3 protein: CARSEGLAENIQYF. The CDR3, as DNA: TGTGCCAGAAGCGAGGGACTAGCCGAAAACATTCAGTACTTC.

V is TRBV5-1 and J is TRBJ2-5; D not certain. V was clipped by 7 bases and J by 5 bases, with 12 bases between them. CDR3 size: 12 residues. The germline gives CDR1 SGHRS, CDR2 YFSETQ. CDR3 protein: CASRSSSETQYF. CDR3 nucleotides: TGCGCCAGCCGTAGTTCATCGGAGACCCAGTACTTC.

The chain links TRBV6-5 to TRBJ2-7, with TRBD1 matching 9 bases. The CDR3 totals 14 residues. Germline assignment: CDR1 MNHEY and CDR2 SVGAGI. V was pared by 6 bases and J by 5 bases, with 8 bases of the junction left unmatched. The DNA of the CDR3 is TGTGCCAGCAGCCCCGGGACAGGGCGGGACGAGCAGTACTTC. This sequence encodes CASSPGTGRDEQYF.

The V call is TRBV2, the J call TRBJ2-4; D is ambiguous. Germline-derived CDR1 and CDR2 are SNHLY and FYNNEI. The CDR3 runs to 13 residues. V lost 8 bases and J lost 0, with 8 bases in between. The CDR3 DNA is TGTGCCAGCGCAGACTTAGCCAAAAACATTCAGTACTTC. Residues: CASADLAKNIQYF.

V usage is TRBV7-8 and J usage is TRBJ1-1, with 9 bases that match TRBD1. The J segment lost 4 bases and the V segment lost 5 bases, leaving 2 bases of the junction unmatched. The V gene's germline CDR1 is SGHVS and CDR2 FQNEAQ. The CDR3 covers 13 residues. The CDR3 spells CASSKTGGTEAFF. The CDR3 coding sequence is TGTGCCAGCAGCAAGACAGGGGGCACTGAAGCTTTCTTT.

The CDR3, as DNA: TGTGCCAGCAGCCCTCTGGCAGCGACAGGGGGAAGCTCCTACAATGAGCAGTTCTTC. Translating it yields CASSPLAATGGSSYNEQFF. The chain is built from TRBV7-8 and TRBJ2-1, with TRBD1 matching over 9 bases. J gave up 0 bases and V 5 bases, and 14 bases lay outside the gene matches. The CDR3 consists of 19 residues. Per germline, CDR1 SGHVS and CDR2 FQNEAQ.

The chain combines TRBV12-5 with TRBJ2-3, with a tentative D call TRBD1 (5 bases). The CDR3 consists of 14 residues. Germline V gene sequence: CDR1 LGHNT, CDR2 FRNRAP. Trimming took 5 bases from V and 4 from J, leaving 13 bases between them. The CDR3, as DNA: TGTGCTAGTGGTGTGGGTGGGGCCCCAGATACGCAGTATTTT. Amino acids: CASGVGGAPDTQYF.

The chain links TRBV27 to TRBJ2-3, with TRBD2 matching over 9 bases. This CDR3 is built from 16 residues. Per the germline V gene, CDR1 is MNHEY and CDR2 is SMNVEV (reference sequence). The J segment lost 5 bases and the V segment lost 5 bases, leaving 11 bases of the junction unmatched. CDR3 sequence: CASSPAGLAGRDTQYF. Here the CDR3 DNA reads TGTGCCAGCAGTCCTGCCGGGCTAGCGGGACGAGATACGCAGTATTTT.

The chain's CDR3 is CASRTALAGVDTQYF. CDR3 nucleotide sequence: TGCGCCAGCAGAACGGCACTAGCGGGAGTAGATACGCAGTATTTT. The V call is TRBV5-1, the J call TRBJ2-3, with TRBD2 matching over 11 bases. Trimming at V came to 5 bases and at J to 5 bases, leaving 7 bases not matched to a gene. This CDR3 has 15 amino acids. Germline CDR1 is SGHRS and CDR2 is YFSETQ.

About this clone: Other DNA sequences in the sample encode the same CDR3. The chain uses TRBV6-5 and TRBJ1-1; 8 positions agree with TRBD1. V was clipped by 4 bases and J by 3 bases; unmatched bases: 4. Germline CDR1 is MNHEY and CDR2 is SVGAGI. The CDR3 runs to 14 residues. This CDR3 reads CASSWTGYDTEAFF. The CDR3 bases are TGTGCCAGCAGTTGGACAGGGTACGACACTGAAGCTTTCTTT.

This rearrangement joins TRBV7-6 to TRBJ2-1; TRBD2 matches at 10 bases. Losses at the gene ends were 5 bases for V and 4 bases for J; bases not matched to a gene: 5. Germline assignment: CDR1 SGHVS and CDR2 FNYEAQ. The CDR3 contains 15 residues. The CDR3 region is CASSLSGGPYNEQFF. CDR3 DNA sequence: TGTGCCAGCAGCCTTAGCGGGGGGCCATACAATGAGCAGTTCTTC.

The V call is TRBV28, the J call TRBJ1-6; weak D call: TRBD1 (6 bases). Germline V gives CDR1 MDHEN, CDR2 SYDVKM. Deletions cut 4 bases from V and 8 bases from J, with 15 bases between. CDR3 size: 15 residues. In nucleotides, the CDR3 is TGTGCCAGCAGTTCACTACAGGGTTCTGATTCACCCCTCCACTTT. Its protein product is CASSSLQGSDSPLHF. Full variable domain (rest looked up from reference TRBV28 and TRBJ1-6): DVKVTQSSRYLVKRTGEKVFLECVQDMDHENMFWYRQDPGLGLRLIYFSYDVKMKEKGDIPEGYSVSREKKERFSLILESASTNQTSMYLCASSSLQGSDSPLHFGNGTRLTVT.

The chain recombines TRBV7-9 with TRBJ2-4; 8 nucleotides agree with TRBD2. This CDR3 has 14 residues. From germline, CDR1 is SEHNR and CDR2 FQNEAQ (reference sequence). With V trimmed by 3 bases and J by 11 bases, 9 bases remained unmatched. The CDR3 DNA reads as TGTGCCAGCAGCTTCGGGAGGGGCAGTGACGTTCAGTACTTC. Protein: CASSFGRGSDVQYF.

This clone was recorded a few times. V usage is TRBV28 and J usage is TRBJ1-4; 7 bases map to TRBD1. V lost 6 bases, J lost 0 bases, and 4 bases stayed unmatched. CDR3 length equals 15 residues. Germline CDR1 MDHEN, CDR2 SYDVKM. The CDR3 nucleotides are TGTGCCAGCAGCCCGGGGACAGCAACTAATGAAAAACTGTTTTTT. The encoded protein is CASSPGTATNEKLFF.

V is TRBV28 and J is TRBJ2-5; a weak D match, TRBD2 (6 bases). The CDR3 totals 16 residues. Germline loops: CDR1 MDHEN, CDR2 SYDVKM. V dropped 5 bases and J dropped 5 bases, with 21 bases sitting between them. Here the CDR3 reads CASSPTSPVGWETQYF. Here the CDR3 DNA reads TGTGCCAGCAGTCCTACTAGCCCCGTTGGATGGGAGACCCAGTACTTC.

The V gene is TRBV10-1, the J gene TRBJ2-7; 7 nucleotides agree with TRBD2. V lost 5 bases, J lost 3 bases, and 1 base stayed unmatched. Germline assignment: CDR1 WNHNN and CDR2 SYGVQD (reference sequence). The CDR3 totals 12 residues. CDR3 protein: CASSRGSYEQYF. The CDR3 DNA is TGCGCCAGCAGTCGCGGGAGCTACGAGCAGTACTTC.